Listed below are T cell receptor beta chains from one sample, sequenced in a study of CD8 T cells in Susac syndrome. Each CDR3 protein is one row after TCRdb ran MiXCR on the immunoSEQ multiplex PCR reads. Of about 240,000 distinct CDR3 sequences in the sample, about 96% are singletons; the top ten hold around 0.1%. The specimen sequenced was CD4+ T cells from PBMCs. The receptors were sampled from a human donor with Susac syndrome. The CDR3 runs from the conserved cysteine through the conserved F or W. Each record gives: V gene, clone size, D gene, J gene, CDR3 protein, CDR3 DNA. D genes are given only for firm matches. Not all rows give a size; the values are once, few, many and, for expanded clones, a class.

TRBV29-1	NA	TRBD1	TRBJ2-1	CSVGGQGINEQFF	TGCAGCGTTGGGGGACAGGGAATTAATGAGCAGTTCTTC
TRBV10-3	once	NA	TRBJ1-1	CAIKGGGTEAFF	TGTGCCATCAAGGGGGGGGGAACTGAAGCTTTCTTT
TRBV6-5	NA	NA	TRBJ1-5	CASSYSSHDQPQHF	TGTGCCAGCAGTTACTCGTCCCACGATCAGCCCCAGCATTTT
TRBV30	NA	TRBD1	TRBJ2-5	CAWRRRGSSQETQYF	TGTGCCTGGAGGCGCAGGGGGTCTTCCCAAGAGACCCAGTACTTC
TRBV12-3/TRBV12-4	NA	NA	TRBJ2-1	CASSLRNSPYNEQFF	TGTGCCAGCAGTTTGAGGAACAGCCCTTACAATGAGCAGTTCTTC
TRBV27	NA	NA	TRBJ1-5	CASSWTGGSNQPQHF	TGTGCCAGCAGCTGGACGGGGGGAAGCAATCAGCCCCAGCATTTT
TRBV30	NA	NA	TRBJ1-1	CACPTGTEAFF	TGTGCCTGCCCTACAGGTACTGAAGCTTTCTTT
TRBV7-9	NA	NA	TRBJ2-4	CASSLALENIQYF	TGTGCCAGCAGCTTAGCGCTTGAAAACATTCAGTACTTC
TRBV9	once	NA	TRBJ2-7	CASSPRGDNSYEQYF	TGTGCCAGCAGCCCACGGGGGGACAATTCCTACGAGCAGTACTTC
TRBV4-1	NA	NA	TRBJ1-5	CASSQAGTSNQPQHF	TGCGCCAGCAGCCAAGCAGGGACCAGCAATCAGCCCCAGCATTTT
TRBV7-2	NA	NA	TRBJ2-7	CASSLSVSYEQYF	TGTGCCAGCAGCCTCTCAGTCTCCTACGAGCAGTACTTC
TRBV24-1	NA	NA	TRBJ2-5	CATSDYPKETQYF	TGTGCCACCAGTGATTATCCCAAAGAGACCCAGTACTTC
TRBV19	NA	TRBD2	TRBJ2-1	CASRGTSGSNEQFF	TGTGCCAGTAGAGGGACTAGCGGGAGCAATGAGCAGTTCTTC
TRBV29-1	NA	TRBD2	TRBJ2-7	CSVVGRRLAAYEQYF	TGCAGCGTTGTCGGGAGGCGACTAGCGGCGTACGAGCAGTACTTC
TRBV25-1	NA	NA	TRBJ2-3	CASSGTVGGPSTDTQYF	TGTGCCAGCAGTGGGACCGTGGGCGGGCCCAGCACAGATACGCAGTATTTT
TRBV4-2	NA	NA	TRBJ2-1	CASSREQVYNEQFF	TGTGCCAGCAGCCGGGAACAGGTTTACAATGAGCAGTTCTTC
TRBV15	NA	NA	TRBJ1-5	CATHRNSNQPQHF	TGTGCCACCCACAGGAATAGCAATCAGCCCCAGCATTTT
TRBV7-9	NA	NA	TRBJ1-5	CASSWGDSSNQPQHF	TGTGCCAGCAGCTGGGGAGACAGTAGCAATCAGCCCCAGCATTTT
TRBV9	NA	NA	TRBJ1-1	CASSVQAGFGVQNTEAFF	TGTGCCAGCAGCGTACAGGCGGGGTTTGGAGTTCAGAACACTGAAGCTTTCTTT
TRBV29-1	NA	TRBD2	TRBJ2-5	CSVSHRLAETQYF	TGCAGCGTGAGCCACAGACTAGCAGAGACCCAGTACTTC
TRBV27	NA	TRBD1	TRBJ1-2	CASSPRVGTAPYGYTF	TGTGCCAGCAGTCCCCGGGTGGGGACAGCTCCCTATGGCTACACCTTC
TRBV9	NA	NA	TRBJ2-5	CASSVELAGETQYF	TGTGCCAGCAGCGTAGAACTAGCCGGGGAGACCCAGTACTTC
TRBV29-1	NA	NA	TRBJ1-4	CSVVQPGGEKLFF	TGCAGCGTTGTGCAACCGGGGGGTGAAAAACTGTTTTTT
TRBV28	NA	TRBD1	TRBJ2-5	CASSLGTGQETQYF	TGTGCCAGCAGCCTTGGGACAGGGCAAGAGACCCAGTACTTC
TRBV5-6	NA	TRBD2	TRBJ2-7	CASSLPPGLAVYEQYF	TGTGCCAGCAGCTTGCCACCGGGACTAGCAGTCTACGAGCAGTACTTC
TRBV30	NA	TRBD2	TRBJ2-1	CAWDGRVLAGGPQNSYNEQFF	TGTGCCTGGGACGGCCGGGTACTAGCGGGAGGGCCGCAAAACTCCTACAATGAGCAGTTCTTC
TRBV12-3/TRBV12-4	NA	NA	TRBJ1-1	CASSQPYRQPEAFF	TGTGCCAGCAGTCAACCATACAGACAGCCAGAAGCTTTCTTT
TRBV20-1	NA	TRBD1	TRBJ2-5	CSARNLDRVETQYF	TGCAGTGCCAGGAACCTCGACAGGGTTGAGACCCAGTACTTC
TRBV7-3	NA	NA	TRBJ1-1	CASSLMGGGAAGTEAFF	TGTGCCAGCAGCCTAATGGGGGGGGGCGCGGCTGGCACTGAAGCTTTCTTT
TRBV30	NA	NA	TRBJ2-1	CAWNYAGYNEQFF	TGTGCCTGGAATTATGCAGGGTACAATGAGCAGTTCTTC
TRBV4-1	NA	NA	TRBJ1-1	CASSQDRAAGRAFF	TGCGCCAGCAGCCAAGATCGGGCCGCCGGGAGAGCTTTCTTT
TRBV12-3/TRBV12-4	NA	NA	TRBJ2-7	CASSWGAYEQYF	TGTGCCAGCAGCTGGGGGGCCTACGAGCAGTACTTC
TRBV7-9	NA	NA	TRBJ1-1	CASSSAGWGTEAFF	TGTGCCAGCAGCTCAGCGGGGTGGGGTACTGAAGCTTTCTTT
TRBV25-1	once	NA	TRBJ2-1	CASSGPGLEGFF	TGTGCCAGCAGTGGCCCCGGGCTAGAGGGGTTCTTC
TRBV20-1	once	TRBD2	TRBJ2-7	CSARIDGTSGRGFGLTSYEQYF	TGCAGTGCTAGAATCGATGGGACTAGCGGGAGAGGATTTGGCCTCACCTCCTACGAGCAGTACTTC
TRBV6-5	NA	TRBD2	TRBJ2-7	CASSRTSLGEQYF	TGTGCCAGCAGCCGGACTAGTTTGGGCGAGCAGTACTTC
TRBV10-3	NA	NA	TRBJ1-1	CAISGPQGRTEAFF	TGTGCCATCAGTGGGCCGCAGGGTCGCACTGAAGCTTTCTTT
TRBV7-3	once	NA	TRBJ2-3	CASSLGQLGDTQYF	TGTGCCAGCAGCTTAGGGCAGCTTGGTGATACGCAGTATTTT
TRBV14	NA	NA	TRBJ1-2	CASSLDNYGYTF	TGTGCCAGCAGCCTCGACAACTATGGCTACACCTTC
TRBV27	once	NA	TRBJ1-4	CASSLPGEKLFF	TGTGCCAGCAGCTTACCGGGAGAAAAACTGTTTTTT
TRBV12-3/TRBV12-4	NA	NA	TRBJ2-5	CASSLGGIGKKETQYF	TGTGCCAGCAGCCTCGGTGGAATAGGGAAGAAGGAGACCCAGTACTTC
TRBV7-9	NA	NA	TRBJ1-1	CASSLDMNTEAFF	TGTGCCAGCTCACTCGACATGAACACTGAAGCTTTCTTT
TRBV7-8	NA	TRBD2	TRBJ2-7	CASSLGLAGGLEQYF	TGTGCCAGCAGCTTAGGCCTAGCGGGAGGGCTCGAGCAGTACTTC
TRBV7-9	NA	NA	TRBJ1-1	CASSLEFGYAEAFF	TGTGCCAGCAGCTTAGAGTTCGGGTACGCTGAAGCTTTCTTT
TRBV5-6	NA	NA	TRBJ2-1	CASSLRRGNHNEQFF	TGTGCCAGCAGCTTGCGGAGGGGAAACCACAATGAGCAGTTCTTC
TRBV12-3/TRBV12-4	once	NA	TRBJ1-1	CASGTDVNTEAFF	TGTGCCAGCGGAACGGACGTAAACACTGAAGCTTTCTTT
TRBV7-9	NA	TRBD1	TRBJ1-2	CASSRPDRAGYGYTF	TGTGCCAGCAGCCGTCCCGACAGGGCGGGGTATGGCTACACCTTC
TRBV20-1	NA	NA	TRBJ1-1	CSARVSRIEAFF	TGCAGTGCTAGAGTTTCGAGAATTGAAGCTTTCTTT